The 23 T cell receptor beta chains given below trace back to one sample, sequenced in a study of PD-L1 blockade in urothelial cancer. Time point noted: pretreatment peripheral blood. Some clones are missing from TCRdb's copy, which holds only in-frame ones; the method was immunoSEQ multiplex PCR. The sample lists 90,000 to 100,000 clones, roughly 89% occurring once. The sample consisted of PBMCs, taken around atezolizumab (anti-PD-L1) treatment. These receptors were obtained from a man aged 55 to 70 with urothelial cancer.

The chain has TRBV29-1 and TRBJ1-5; D ambiguous. This CDR3 spans 15 amino acids. The V end lost 3 bases, the J end lost 0 bases, and 12 bases lay between the germline ends. CDR1 and CDR2 (germline): SQVTM, ANQGSEA. CDR3 coding DNA: TGCAGCGTTGATTACGAGTACTATAGCAATCAGCCCCAGCATTTT. Encoded protein: CSVDYEYYSNQPQHF.

The chain carries TRBV18 and TRBJ2-1; a weak D match, TRBD2 (7 bases). The CDR3 spans 15 residues. Between the trimmed V and J ends, which lost 1 base and 4 bases, there was a span of 11 bases. Per germline, CDR1 KGHSH and CDR2 LQKENI. The CDR3 region is CASSPLRGPYNEQFF. CDR3 in DNA: TGTGCCAGCTCACCACTGCGGGGGCCATACAATGAGCAGTTCTTC.

The V gene is TRBV6-5, the J gene TRBJ2-2; D is unclear. V dropped 2 bases and J dropped 4 bases, with 14 bases sitting between them. This CDR3 is built from 16 residues. The germline gives CDR1 MNHEY, CDR2 SVGAGI. CDR3 in amino acids: CASSYGSSSFTGELFF. Here the CDR3 DNA reads TGTGCCAGCAGTTACGGTTCTAGTTCTTTCACCGGGGAGCTGTTTTTT.

The chain is built from TRBV23-1 and TRBJ2-7; TRBD1 might be the D (8 bases). TRBV23-1 is classed as an ORF, of uncertain function. The V end lost 1 base, the J end lost 1 base, and 23 bases lay between the germline ends. CDR3 length: 19 residues. The CDR3: CASSQLGEGKQGGSYEQYF. The DNA for the CDR3 is TGCGCCAGCAGTCAATTAGGGGAGGGGAAACAGGGGGGATCCTACGAGCAGTACTTC.

The V and J genes are TRBV30 and TRBJ2-7; TRBD1 matches at 8 bases. After removal of 7 bases from V and 6 bases from J, the junction contained 14 bases not matched to a gene. Looked up from germline, CDR1 is GTSNPN and CDR2 is SVGIG (reference sequence). CDR3 length: 14 residues. This CDR3 is CAFHQGASGSEQYF. CDR3 nucleotides: TGTGCCTTCCATCAGGGGGCTTCGGGGTCCGAGCAGTACTTC.

The sample holds one count of this clone. The genes are TRBV4-2 and TRBJ2-3; 7 positions agree with TRBD2. The trim removed 3 bases at V and 0 bases at J, leaving 15 bases unmatched. Germline V gives CDR1 LGHNA, CDR2 YNFKEQ. This CDR3 is built from 19 residues. The CDR3 loop is CASSQGAGILEDSTDTQYF. The CDR3 bases are TGTGCCAGCAGCCAGGGAGCGGGGATTCTCGAAGATAGCACAGATACGCAGTATTTT.

The chain employs TRBV15 and TRBJ2-3, with D possibly matching TRBD2 (6 bases). The CDR3 contains 14 residues. Germline assignment: CDR1 LNHNV and CDR2 YYDKDF (reference sequence). Trimming took off 4 bases at V and 6 bases at J, with 14 bases between the two ends. Here the CDR3 DNA reads TGTGCCACCAGCAACACCATTGGGGGGGATACGCAGTATTTT. Protein: CATSNTIGGDTQYF.

The rearrangement joins TRBV10-1 to TRBJ1-1, with 8 bases that match TRBD1. The trim removed 5 bases at V and 1 base at J, leaving 3 bases unmatched. The germline gives CDR1 WNHNN, CDR2 SYGVQD (reference sequence). The CDR3 covers 14 residues. The CDR3 loop is CASSPGGANTEAFF. The DNA for the CDR3 is TGCGCCAGCAGTCCAGGGGGCGCGAACACTGAAGCTTTCTTT.

The genes are TRBV27 and TRBJ1-1; 8 bases are a match to TRBD1. After removal of 4 bases from V and 4 bases from J, the junction contained 11 bases not matched to a gene. The CDR3 has 16 amino acids. In germline, CDR1 is MNHEY, CDR2 SMNVEV (reference sequence). The CDR3 DNA is TGTGCCAGCAGTTCCAGGACAGGGCATTTCTCCACTGAAGCTTTCTTT. Translated: CASSSRTGHFSTEAFF.

This clone came up a few times. The rearrangement joins TRBV7-2 to TRBJ2-7, with 7 bases aligning to TRBD1. With 6 bases clipped from V and 5 bases from J, the junction kept 13 bases outside the gene matches. The CDR3 consists of 15 residues. The germline gives CDR1 SGHTA, CDR2 FQGNSA. CDR3 protein: CASSPLPGQLNEQYF. The CDR3 bases are TGTGCCAGCAGTCCTCTCCCGGGACAGTTGAACGAGCAGTACTTC.

This chain connects TRBV2 to TRBJ2-7, with D possibly matching TRBD1 (9 bases). V lost 11 bases, J lost 7 bases, and 27 bases lay in between. The CDR3 consists of 15 residues. Looked up from germline, CDR1 is SNHLY and CDR2 is FYNNEI. The CDR3 region is CAGSGTGSAGGEQYF. In nucleotides, the CDR3 is TGTGCCGGGTCAGGGACAGGGAGCGCGGGGGGAGAGCAGTACTTC.

J is TRBJ2-1 and V is TRBV5-1, with D possibly TRBD1 on 6 matching bases. The germline gives CDR1 SGHRS, CDR2 YFSETQ. This CDR3 is 12 amino acids long. Trimming stripped 4 bases from V and 8 bases from J, with 10 bases between. This CDR3 is CASSAPGDEQFF. The CDR3 nucleotides read TGCGCCAGCAGCGCTCCAGGGGATGAGCAGTTCTTC.

The rearrangement links TRBV6-5 to TRBJ2-7, with 8 bases identical to TRBD2. V dropped 10 bases and J dropped 4; count of bases not matched to a gene: 9. Germline loops: CDR1 MNHEY, CDR2 SVGAGI. This CDR3 is built from 13 residues. The CDR3 region is CAIGGGPLYEQYF. CDR3 nucleotides: TGTGCCATCGGGGGGGGGCCCCTATACGAGCAGTACTTC.

V and J are TRBV11-2 and TRBJ2-1; TRBD1 aligns across 9 bases. The CDR3 runs 15 residues. V shed 5 bases and J 8 bases; nucleotides not matched to a gene: 10. Germline CDR1 reads SGHAT; CDR2 reads FQNNGV. CDR3 sequence (DNA): TGTGCCAGCAGCCCAACCGGGACAGGGTATGATGAGCAGTTCTTC. Translation: CASSPTGTGYDEQFF.

This clone was counted a few times. Sequence at one end of the junction differs from germline and may be a read error. This chain links TRBV11-2 with TRBJ2-2; 7 bases agree with TRBD1. Germline V gene lookup returns CDR1 SGHAT and CDR2 FQNNGV. The CDR3 sequence is 11 residues long. CDR3 bases: TGTGCCAGCAGCTTGCTGAAGGGACAGACATTT. Protein: CASSLLKGQTF.

J is TRBJ1-6 and V is TRBV5-1; TRBD1 aligns across 10 bases. Germline V gene data show CDR1 as SGHRS and CDR2 as YFSETQ. The V gene end was trimmed by 7 bases and the J gene end by 8 bases; junction bases not matched to a gene: 9. There are 15 residues in the CDR3. In nucleotides, the CDR3 is TGCGCCAGCGCTCGGACAGGGGGGGACTATTCACCCCTCCACTTT. As protein: CASARTGGDYSPLHF.

The DNA for the CDR3 is TGTGCCATCAGTGAGTCGACTAGCGGGGGGGATAAGACCCAGTACTTC. It encodes CAISESTSGGDKTQYF. The rearrangement links TRBV10-3 to TRBJ2-5; TRBD2 matches 14 bases. The CDR3 length is 16 residues. Trimming took 0 bases from V and 6 from J; bases not matched to a gene: 3. The V gene's germline CDR1 is ENHRY and CDR2 SYGVKD.

This clone appeared a single time. The chain links TRBV9 to TRBJ2-5, with D possibly matching TRBD2 (5 bases). V lost 0 bases to trimming and J lost 2 bases, with 8 bases between them. Per germline, CDR1 SGDLS and CDR2 YYNGEE. This CDR3 is built from 14 residues. CDR3 loop: CASSVDSGQETQYF. In nucleotides, the CDR3 is TGTGCCAGCAGCGTAGATTCGGGGCAAGAGACCCAGTACTTC. The full variable domain, rest sourced from reference TRBV9 and TRBJ2-5, is DSGVTQTPKHLITATGQRVTLRCSPRSGDLSVYWYQQSLDQGLQFLIQYYNGEERAKGNILERFSAQQFPDLHSELNLSSLELGDSALYFCASSVDSGQETQYFGPGTRLLVL.

This sequence joins TRBV7-2 and TRBJ2-7, with TRBD1 matching over 7 bases. This CDR3 has 15 amino acids. V gave up 4 bases and J gave up 0 bases; unmatched junction bases: 6. CDR1 SGHTA and CDR2 FQGNSA come from the germline V gene. CDR3 protein: CASSSGTANSYEQYF. As DNA, the CDR3 is TGTGCCAGCAGCTCAGGGACAGCCAACTCCTACGAGCAGTACTTC.

The chain carries TRBV5-1 and TRBJ2-6; 7 positions agree with TRBD1. In germline, CDR1 is SGHRS, CDR2 YFSETQ. V dropped 7 bases and J dropped 4; count of bases not matched to a gene: 14. This CDR3 region has 17 residues. The CDR3 nucleotides are TGCGCCAGCCAGAGGGACAGTGGCGTAGGGGGGGCCAACGTCCTGACTTTC. Translating gives CASQRDSGVGGANVLTF.

V gene TRBV28 combines with J gene TRBJ2-5; possibly TRBD2 for D (5 bases). Germline CDR1 MDHEN, CDR2 SYDVKM. The CDR3 sequence is 16 residues long. With 1 base removed from V and 5 bases from J, the gap between germline ends came to 17 bases. CDR3 DNA sequence: TGTGCCAGCAGTTTATTAGCGACAAGGGTCGGGGAGACCCAGTACTTC. It is translated as CASSLLATRVGETQYF.

The J gene is TRBJ2-1, the V gene TRBV28, with 12 bases that match TRBD1. CDR3 length: 15 amino acids. The germline CDR1 and CDR2 sequences are MDHEN and SYDVKM. V dropped 6 bases and J dropped 9; count of bases not matched to a gene: 9. CDR3 coding DNA: TGTGCCAGCAGAGCCGGGACAGGGGGCCAGGGTGAGCAGTTCTTC. This sequence encodes CASRAGTGGQGEQFF.

The V call is TRBV10-1, the J call TRBJ2-1; 9 bases line up with TRBD2. This CDR3 contains 13 residues. The V segment lost 0 bases and the J segment 12 bases; nucleotides outside the gene matches: 3. Germline V gene data show CDR1 as WNHNN and CDR2 as SYGVQD (reference sequence). The CDR3 sequence: CASSESRAGGQFF. In DNA form, the CDR3 reads TGCGCCAGCAGTGAGTCGAGAGCGGGAGGGCAGTTCTTC.